This TCR beta chain was sequenced for a study of cytomegalovirus exposure and HLA in healthy donors. It was with 60 Vbeta and 13 Jbeta primers that the PCR ran. Profiling relied on immunoSEQ multiplex PCR, and the TCRdb table lists in-frame clones only, not all of them. The table lists around 130,000 clones, over 70% of them singletons. This clone was observed a single time. One junction end disagrees with the germline gene, perhaps due to a read error. Per germline, CDR1 ENHRY and CDR2 SYGVKD. The CDR3 spans 18 residues. The specimen sequenced was PBMCs. The sequence derives from a woman between 35 and 50 years old in good health and CMV-seropositive. The V and J genes are TRBV10-3 and TRBJ1-2; a possible D gene is TRBD1 (6 bases). CDR3 loop: CAISEFRPSEAGANGYTF. The CDR3 DNA sequence: TGTGCCATCAGCGAGTTTCGCCCGAGTGAGGCGGGGGCAAATGGCTACACCTTC.